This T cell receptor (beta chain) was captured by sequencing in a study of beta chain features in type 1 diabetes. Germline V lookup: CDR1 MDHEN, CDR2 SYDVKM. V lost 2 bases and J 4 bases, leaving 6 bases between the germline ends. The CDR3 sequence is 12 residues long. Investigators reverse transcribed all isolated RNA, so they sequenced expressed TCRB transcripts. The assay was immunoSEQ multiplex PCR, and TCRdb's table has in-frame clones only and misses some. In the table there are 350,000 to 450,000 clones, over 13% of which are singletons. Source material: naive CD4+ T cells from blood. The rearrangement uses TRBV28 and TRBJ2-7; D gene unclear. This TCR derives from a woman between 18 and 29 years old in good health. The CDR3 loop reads CASSLAKYEQYF. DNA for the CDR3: TGTGCCAGCAGTTTAGCGAAGTACGAGCAGTACTTC.